This T cell receptor (beta chain) originates from a study of a mutant IDH1 vaccine in newly diagnosed glioma. Study background: Treated patients showed a male proportion of 62.5%, a female proportion of roughly 40%, and a mean age of around 40 years.

The table came from immunoSEQ multiplex PCR; TCRdb's copy has only in-frame clones and leaves some out. In the table there are about 88,000 clones, approximately 80% of which are singletons. The time point: baseline, week 1 (first vaccination visit). Treatment denoted: pre-vaccination baseline after standard-of-care therapy. Germline lookup yields CDR1 MNHEY and CDR2 SVGAGI. The V end lost 5 bases, the J end lost 5 bases, and 16 bases lay between the germline ends. CDR3 length: 14 residues. This clone was seen only once. This receptor was identified in a man aged 35 to 55 with glioma. Some clones in this sample may be carry-over from other donors' samples. Source: PBMCs, taken from a glioma patient treated with radiotherapy, temozolomide or both. The chain carries TRBV6-5 and TRBJ2-7, with a weak D call TRBD2 (5 bases). The CDR3 reads CASSPRSGVHEQYF. For the CDR3, the DNA is TGTGCCAGCAGTCCTAGATCCGGGGTCCACGAGCAGTACTTC.